This T cell receptor (beta chain) was documented in a study of T cell changes during pregnancy in multiple sclerosis. TCRdb's table, derived via immunoSEQ multiplex PCR, lists solely in-frame clones and lacks some. This sample carries 60,000 to 70,000 clones, 75% to 95% of them seen once, and the ten largest clones take approximately 2%. In this sample, this clone turned up a few times. Per germline, CDR1 SGHVS and CDR2 FNYEAQ. This CDR3 is built from 15 residues. V gave up 5 bases and J gave up 10 bases, with 18 bases separating them. This sample comprised peripheral blood, obtained in the third trimester of pregnancy. This clonotype was sampled from a female donor in good health, enrolled as a control in a pregnancy study. The chain employs TRBV7-6 and TRBJ1-6, with D perhaps TRBD1 (6 bases). The DNA of the CDR3 is TGTGCCAGCAGCGCGCAGGGGCCTAACCGCTCACCCCTCCACTTT. It specifies CASSAQGPNRSPLHF.